This entry describes one TCR beta chain. These data belong to a study of early T cells in non-severe SARS-CoV-2 infection. In the study overall: Chains were unpaired, as sequencing was done on bulk RNA from unsorted whole blood.

Each CDR3 protein gets one entry after TCRdb re-called the 5' RACE reads with MiXCR. The sample lists fewer than 60,000 distinct CDR3 sequences, around 10% occurring once. Germline V gives CDR1 SGHTA, CDR2 FQGNSA. The V end lost 5 bases, the J end lost 5 bases, and 21 bases lay between the germline ends. This CDR3 comprises 16 residues. The material sequenced was whole blood, taken at baseline. This chain links TRBV7-2 with TRBJ1-2; a possible D gene is TRBD1 (6 bases). The receptor was derived from an adult who was a healthcare worker with PCR-confirmed SARS-CoV-2 infection or an uninfected control (not recorded which). The chain's CDR3 is CASSPPPVTGLYGYTF. The CDR3 bases are TGTGCCAGCAGCCCGCCCCCTGTGACAGGTCTATATGGCTACACCTTC.